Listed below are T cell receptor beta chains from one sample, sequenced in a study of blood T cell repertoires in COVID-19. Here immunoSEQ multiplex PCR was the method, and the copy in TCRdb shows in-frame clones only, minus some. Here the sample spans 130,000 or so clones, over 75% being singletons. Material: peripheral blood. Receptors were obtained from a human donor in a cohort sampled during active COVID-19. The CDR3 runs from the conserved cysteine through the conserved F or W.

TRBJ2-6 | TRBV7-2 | CASSPSAGGSGANVLTF
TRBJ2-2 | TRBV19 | CASSIRLAGAVSGELFF
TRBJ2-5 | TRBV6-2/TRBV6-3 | CASSYSEGAQETQYF
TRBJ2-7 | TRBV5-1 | CASSPVVGAYEQYF
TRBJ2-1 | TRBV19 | CASSITGANNEQFF
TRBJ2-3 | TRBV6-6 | CASSGASGSADTQYF
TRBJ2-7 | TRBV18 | CASSPKSGQAYEQYF
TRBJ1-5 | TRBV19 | CASSMRESQPQHF
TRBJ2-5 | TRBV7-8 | CASSPLVREQETQYF
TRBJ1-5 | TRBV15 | CATSREGTGAGPQHF
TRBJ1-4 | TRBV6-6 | CASSESGRGNEKLFF
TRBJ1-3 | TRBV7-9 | CASSLSVTGTGNTIYF
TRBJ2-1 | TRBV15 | CATSTAYHFSPTSYNEQFF
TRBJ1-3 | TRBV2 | CASGRLGRNSGNTIYF
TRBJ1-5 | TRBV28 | CASSLTEPGRWQPQHF
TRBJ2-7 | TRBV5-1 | CASSLGDRDYEQYF
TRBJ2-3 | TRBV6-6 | CASRPRDRTNTDTQYF